This entry concerns a single T cell receptor beta chain. This entry is derived from a study of blood T cell repertoires in COVID-19. Across the whole study: Samples of COVID-19 (acute and convalescent) were obtained from the United States, Italy and Spain. T cells, B-cell-depleted T cells, or PBMCs supplied cDNA or gDNA.

In the authors' methods: Cell counts per sample came from amplifying reference gene primers. Here immunoSEQ multiplex PCR was the method, and the copy in TCRdb shows in-frame clones only, minus some. That table supplies the V and J calls and clone size; D and trimming were determined from the DNA. Seen here are about 83,000 clones, 90% observed once, and the top ten hold approximately 16%. Looked up from germline, CDR1 is KGHSH and CDR2 is LQKENI. The ends lost 2 bases at V and 7 bases at J; junction bases unmatched: 11. The CDR3 runs 18 residues. J is TRBJ2-2 and V is TRBV18, with 12 bases lining up with TRBD2. This TCR was recovered from a woman of 80 years or more with active or convalescent COVID-19. The sample comprised peripheral blood. CDR3 in amino acids: CASSPVRLAGASFGELFF. In DNA form, the CDR3 reads TGTGCCAGCTCACCAGTAAGACTAGCGGGGGCCTCATTCGGGGAGCTGTTTTTT. The full variable domain, rest sourced from reference TRBV18 and TRBJ2-2, is NAGVMQNPRHLVRRRGQEARLRCSPMKGHSHVYWYRQLPEEGLKFMVYLQKENIIDESGMPKERFSAEFPKEGPSILRIQQVVRGDSAAYFCASSPVRLAGASFGELFFGEGSRLTVL.